This TCR beta chain was documented in a study of blood T cells in healthy people across ages. Study information: Template switching captured about one barcoded beta molecule per two T cells.

All donors came from Russia, were Caucasian and healthy, and spanned ages roughly 6 to 95. The CDR3 sequence is 13 residues long. Germline V gives CDR1 SGHTA, CDR2 FQGNSA. The V and J ends lost 0 bases and 0 bases respectively, with 2 bases between them. This clonotype was picked up many times. A J-beta primer mix and a sample-barcoded 5' primer were used in a second PCR of roughly 7 to 12 cycles. Each CDR3 protein is one row after TCRdb ran MiXCR on the 5' RACE reads. This table holds roughly 2 million distinct CDR3 sequences, roughly 50% found once. This chain connects TRBV7-2 to TRBJ2-5, with D unclear. The source material was blood. This TCR was sampled from a woman aged 40 to 50 in good health. Written as DNA, the CDR3 is TGTGCCAGCAGCTTAGCGGACCAAGAGACCCAGTACTTC. Its protein product is CASSLADQETQYF.